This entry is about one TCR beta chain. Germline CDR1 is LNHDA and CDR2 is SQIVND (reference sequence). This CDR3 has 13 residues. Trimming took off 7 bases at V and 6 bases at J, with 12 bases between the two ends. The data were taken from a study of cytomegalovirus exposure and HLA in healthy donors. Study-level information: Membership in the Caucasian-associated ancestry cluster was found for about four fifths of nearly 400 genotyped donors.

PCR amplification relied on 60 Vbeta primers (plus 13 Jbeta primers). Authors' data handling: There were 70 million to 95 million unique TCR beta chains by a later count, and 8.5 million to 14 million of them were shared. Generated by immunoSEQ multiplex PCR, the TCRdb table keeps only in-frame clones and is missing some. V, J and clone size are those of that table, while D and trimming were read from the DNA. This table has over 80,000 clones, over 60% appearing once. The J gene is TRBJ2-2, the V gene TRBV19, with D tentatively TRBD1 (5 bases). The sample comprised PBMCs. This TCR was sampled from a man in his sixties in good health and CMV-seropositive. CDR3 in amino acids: CASTPQGSGELFF. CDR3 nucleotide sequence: TGTGCCAGTACCCCTCAGGGTTCCGGGGAGCTGTTTTTT.